The 18 T cell receptor beta chains reported below all come from one sample, sequenced in a study of blood T cell repertoires in COVID-19. Using immunoSEQ multiplex PCR, the repertoire was profiled, and TCRdb retains in-frame clones only, with some absent. The data hold some 270,000 clones, with roughly 84% observed a single time. The sample comprised peripheral blood. These receptors were obtained from a woman aged 40 to 49 who had recovered from COVID-19.

The chain uses TRBV11-3 and TRBJ2-1, with 8 bases matching TRBD2. The J segment lost 8 bases and the V segment lost 6 bases, leaving 6 bases of the junction unmatched. Per the germline V gene, CDR1 is SGHNT and CDR2 is YENEEA. There are 13 residues in the CDR3. This CDR3 is CASSFRTSYEQFF. The CDR3, as DNA: TGTGCCAGCAGTTTCCGGACTAGCTATGAGCAGTTCTTC.

This clone was seen more than once but under ten times. The chain combines TRBV4-2 with TRBJ1-1, with TRBD1 as a possible D gene (5 bases). Per germline, CDR1 LGHNA and CDR2 YNFKEQ. The CDR3 length is 16 residues. V was clipped by 0 bases and J by 1 base, with 12 bases between them. For the CDR3, the DNA is TGTGCCAGCAGCCAAGATTCCTTGGGGGGGAACACTGAAGCTTTCTTT. Amino acids: CASSQDSLGGNTEAFF.

This clone has only a few counts. The rearrangement uses TRBV6-1 and TRBJ1-2; 7 nucleotides align to TRBD1. Germline assignment: CDR1 MNHNS and CDR2 SASEGT. With V trimmed by 3 bases and J by 8 bases, 12 bases remained unmatched. The CDR3 extends over 15 amino acids. The CDR3 DNA sequence: TGTGCCAGCAGTGAGAAGGGGGCGAAGATTAAAGGCTACACCTTC. Translation: CASSEKGAKIKGYTF.

The chain combines TRBV28 with TRBJ2-7; 10 bases line up with TRBD1. V was pared by 8 bases and J by 2 bases, with 12 bases of the junction left unmatched. Germline CDR1 and CDR2: MDHEN and SYDVKM. The CDR3 is made up of 16 amino acids. The CDR3 sequence: CASESSGQGVPYEQYF. The CDR3 DNA is TGTGCCAGCGAATCGTCCGGACAGGGGGTCCCCTACGAGCAGTACTTC.

V is TRBV10-1 and J is TRBJ2-3, with TRBD2 matching over 10 bases. The ends lost 6 bases at V and 4 bases at J; junction bases unmatched: 4. The CDR3 runs 14 residues. Germline CDR1 is WNHNN and CDR2 is SYGVQD (reference sequence). CDR3 DNA: TGCGCCAGCAGCTGGACTAGCGGCGCAGATACGCAGTATTTT. Its translation is CASSWTSGADTQYF.

V usage is TRBV12-5 and J usage is TRBJ2-4; no clear D gene. V was cut by 3 bases and J by 5 bases, with 8 bases left in between. The CDR3 spans 13 residues. Germline assignment: CDR1 LGHNT and CDR2 FRNRAP. The CDR3 here is CASGLYPENIQYF. The CDR3 nucleotides read TGTGCTAGTGGTTTATACCCGGAAAACATTCAGTACTTC.

V and J are TRBV27 and TRBJ1-5; D unresolved. Germline loops: CDR1 MNHEY, CDR2 SMNVEV (reference sequence). There are 14 residues in the CDR3. Trimming took off 6 bases at V and 1 base at J, with 10 bases between the two ends. CDR3 amino acids: CASRLRGSNQPQHF. The DNA of the CDR3 is TGTGCCAGCAGGTTACGGGGAAGCAATCAGCCCCAGCATTTT.

This clone occurred a few times. The CDR3 loop is CSVTKTVLEAFF. CDR3 sequence (DNA): TGCAGCGTAACTAAGACAGTTCTGGAAGCTTTCTTT. The rearrangement links TRBV29-1 to TRBJ1-1; possibly TRBD1 for D (5 bases). CDR1 and CDR2 (germline): SQVTM, ANQGSEA. CDR3 size: 12 residues. With 6 bases removed from V and 8 bases from J, the gap between germline ends came to 16 bases. The full variable domain, its missing parts supplied by reference TRBV29-1 and TRBJ1-1, is SAVISQKPSRDICQRGTSLTIQCQVDSQVTMMFWYRQQPGQSLTLIATANQGSEATYESGFVIDKFPISRPNLTFSTLTVSNMSPEDSSIYLCSVTKTVLEAFFGQGTRLTVV.

The chain recombines TRBV7-9 with TRBJ1-5; D gene ambiguous. V was pared by 3 bases and J by 1 base, with 4 bases between. This CDR3 has 13 residues. Germline V gene lookup returns CDR1 SEHNR and CDR2 FQNEAQ (reference sequence). The CDR3 DNA follows: TGTGCCAGCAGCTTGAGGAGCAATCAGCCCCAGCATTTT. It is translated as CASSLRSNQPQHF.

The chain uses TRBV30 and TRBJ1-1; D not resolved. This CDR3 has 13 amino acids. V was cut by 8 bases and J by 4 bases, with 17 bases left in between. Germline V lookup: CDR1 GTSNPN, CDR2 SVGIG (reference sequence). The CDR3 nucleotides read TGTGCCCTCCGAGGACTCGGGCGCACTGAAGCTTTCTTT. Translating it yields CALRGLGRTEAFF.

The chain uses TRBV23-1 and TRBJ1-3; TRBD1 aligns across 7 bases. TRBV23-1 is sorted into the ORF group, with uncertain function. V shed 3 bases and J 0 bases; nucleotides not matched to a gene: 5. CDR3 length: 16 amino acids. The CDR3 here is CASSHQTGNSGNTIYF. The DNA for the CDR3 is TGCGCCAGCAGTCATCAGACAGGGAACTCTGGAAACACCATATATTTT.

CDR3 residues: CASSQGQVSNQPQHF. CDR3 coding DNA: TGTGCCAGCAGCCAAGGACAGGTTAGCAATCAGCCCCAGCATTTT. J is TRBJ1-5 and V is TRBV3-1 (or the pseudogene TRBV3-2); a weak D match, TRBD1 (6 bases). This CDR3 has 15 amino acids. V was trimmed by 1 base and J by 0 bases, leaving 7 bases between them. Germline CDR1 LGHDT, CDR2 YNNKEL (reference sequence).

This clone was seen a handful of times. The chain is built from TRBV4-1 and TRBJ1-1; TRBD1 matches at 11 bases. V was clipped by 4 bases and J by 6 bases; unmatched bases: 7. The CDR3 has 15 residues. Germline V lookup: CDR1 MGHRA, CDR2 YSYEKL. CDR3 in DNA: TGCGCCAGCAGCCCCCTGGGACAGGGGGGTCCTGAAGCTTTCTTT. This sequence encodes CASSPLGQGGPEAFF.

This chain connects TRBV24-1 to TRBJ2-5; TRBD2 aligns across 12 bases. With 4 bases clipped from V and 7 bases from J, the junction kept 12 bases outside the gene matches. The germline CDR1 and CDR2 sequences are KGHDR and SFDVKD. The CDR3 extends over 17 amino acids. The CDR3 coding sequence is TGTGCCACCAGTGACCTTGGACTAGCGGGGTCCCATGGGACCCAGTACTTC. Residues: CATSDLGLAGSHGTQYF.

V gene TRBV9 combines with J gene TRBJ2-1, with 7 bases aligning to TRBD1. The CDR3 covers 15 residues. Germline CDR1 is SGDLS and CDR2 is YYNGEE. V lost 0 bases and J lost 2; bases outside the gene matches: 2. In nucleotides, the CDR3 is TGTGCCAGCAGCGTAGCGGGACAGCCCTACAATGAGCAGTTCTTC. Translated, it gives CASSVAGQPYNEQFF.

The chain links TRBV25-1 to TRBJ1-2; 10 bases fit TRBD1. The CDR3 loop spans 15 amino acids. Germline CDR1 is MGHDK and CDR2 is SYGVNS. V gave up 6 bases and J gave up 8 bases; unmatched junction bases: 12. CDR3 in DNA: TGTGCCAGCAGGGACGCGCCGGGACAGGGGCACGGCTACACCTTC. It is translated as CASRDAPGQGHGYTF.

This clone appeared a single time. The chain uses TRBV6-5 and TRBJ2-1, with TRBD1 identical over 8 bases. Germline V lookup: CDR1 MNHEY, CDR2 SVGAGI. V trimming: 5 bases; J trimming: 0 bases; junction bases outside the gene matches: 3. The CDR3 runs 15 residues. The CDR3 here is CASSPGQVSYNEQFF. In DNA form, the CDR3 reads TGTGCCAGCAGTCCGGGACAGGTCTCCTACAATGAGCAGTTCTTC.

The genes are TRBV6-5 and TRBJ2-2; perhaps TRBD1 as D (6 bases). V was shortened by 7 bases and J by 0 bases, with 12 bases between the two germline ends. Germline CDR1 MNHEY, CDR2 SVGAGI. The CDR3 loop spans 15 amino acids. CDR3 in amino acids: CASTWGTTNTGELFF. CDR3 sequence (DNA): TGTGCCAGCACCTGGGGGACAACGAACACCGGGGAGCTGTTTTTT.